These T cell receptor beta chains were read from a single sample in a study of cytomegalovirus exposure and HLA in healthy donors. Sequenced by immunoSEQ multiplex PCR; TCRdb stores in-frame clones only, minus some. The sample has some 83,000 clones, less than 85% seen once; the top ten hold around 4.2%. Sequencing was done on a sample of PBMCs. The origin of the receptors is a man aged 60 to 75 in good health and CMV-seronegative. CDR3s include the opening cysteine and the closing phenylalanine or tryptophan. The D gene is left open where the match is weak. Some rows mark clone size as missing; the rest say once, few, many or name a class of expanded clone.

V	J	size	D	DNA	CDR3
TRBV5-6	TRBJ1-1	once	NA	TGTGCCAGCAGCCCAGGGGCGAGGTACACTGAAGCTTTCTTT	CASSPGARYTEAFF
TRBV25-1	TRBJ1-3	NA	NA	TGTGCCAGCAGTGGGGCCCCCTCGGGGAGCTCTGGAAACACCATATATTTT	CASSGAPSGSSGNTIYF
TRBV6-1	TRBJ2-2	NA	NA	TGTGCCAGCAGTGAAATGGGGGCCCTCACCGGGGAGCTGTTTTTT	CASSEMGALTGELFF
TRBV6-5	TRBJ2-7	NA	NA	TGTGCCAGCAGCACCGGAGCCCCTATAGAGCAGTACTTC	CASSTGAPIEQYF
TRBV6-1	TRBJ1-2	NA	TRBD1	TGTGCCAGCTCGGAGCAGGGGGCCTCTGGCTACACCTTC	CASSEQGASGYTF
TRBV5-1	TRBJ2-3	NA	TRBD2	TGCGCCAGCAGCTCACGACTAGCGGGGGGCCCACCTGGCACGCAGTATTTT	CASSSRLAGGPPGTQYF
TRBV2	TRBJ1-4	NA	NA	TGTGCCAGCAGTGAAGCGCGGAGAGGGAATGAAAAACTGTTTTTT	CASSEARRGNEKLFF
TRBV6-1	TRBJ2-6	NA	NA	TGTGCCTGCAGGGAGCAGATGGGGGCCAACGTCCTGACTTTC	CACREQMGANVLTF
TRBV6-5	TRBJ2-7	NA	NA	TGTGCCAGCAGCCGCGAGAAATACGAGCAGTACTTC	CASSREKYEQYF
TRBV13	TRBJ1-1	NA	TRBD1	TGTGCCAGCAGCTTCCGACAGGGCATGAACACTGAAGCTTTCTTT	CASSFRQGMNTEAFF
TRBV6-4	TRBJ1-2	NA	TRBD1	TGTGCCAGCAGTGACGGGACAGGGGGCGGCTATGGCTACACCTTC	CASSDGTGGGYGYTF
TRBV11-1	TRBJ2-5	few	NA	TGTGCCAGCAGCCGGGGTAGTGGTCAAGAGACCCAGTACTTC	CASSRGSGQETQYF
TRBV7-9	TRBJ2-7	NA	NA	TGTTCCAGCAGCTACCCGGGAAGCTACGAGCAGTACTTC	CSSSYPGSYEQYF
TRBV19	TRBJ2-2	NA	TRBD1	TGTGCCAGTAGTTACTCAGGGACAGGGAACACCGGGGAGCTGTTTTTT	CASSYSGTGNTGELFF
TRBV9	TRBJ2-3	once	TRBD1	TGTGCCAGCAGCCCCTGGACAGGGGTGCAGTATTTT	CASSPWTGVQYF
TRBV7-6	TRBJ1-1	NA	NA	TGTGCCAGCAGCTTAAGCGAGGGCACTGAAGCTTTCTTT	CASSLSEGTEAFF
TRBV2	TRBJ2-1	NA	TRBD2	TGTGCCAGCAGCCAAGGGGCGGGGGGTCTTGAGCAGTTCTTC	CASSQGAGGLEQFF
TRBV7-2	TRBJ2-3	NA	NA	TGTGCCAGCAGCTTAGCGGGGCGCGGCAGCACAGATACGCAGTATTTT	CASSLAGRGSTDTQYF
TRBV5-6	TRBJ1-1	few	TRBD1	TGTGCCAGCAGCTTCAGGGACAGTGAAGCTTTCTTT	CASSFRDSEAFF
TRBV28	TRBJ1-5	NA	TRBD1	TGTGCCAGCAGTCCAAAGGGACAGGGGGCCTATTATAGCAATCAGCCCCAGCATTTT	CASSPKGQGAYYSNQPQHF
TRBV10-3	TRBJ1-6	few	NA	TGTGCCATCAGTGAGGGAGGGGATTCACCCCTCCACTTT	CAISEGGDSPLHF
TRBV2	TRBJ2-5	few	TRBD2	TGTGCCAGCAACAGCGGGGGGGCAGGGGAGACCCAGTACTTC	CASNSGGAGETQYF
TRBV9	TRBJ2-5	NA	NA	TGTGCCAGCAGCGTAGGGACTATAGAAGAGACCCAGTACTTC	CASSVGTIEETQYF
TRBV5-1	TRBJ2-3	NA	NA	TGCGCCAGCAGCTTGGCCGTCAGGGGCACAGATACGCAGTATTTT	CASSLAVRGTDTQYF
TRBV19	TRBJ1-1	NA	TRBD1	TGTGCCAGTACTAAACTACAGGGGAGCACTGAAGCTTTCTTT	CASTKLQGSTEAFF
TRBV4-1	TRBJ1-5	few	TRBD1	TGCGCCAGCAGGGCGTCGACAGGGGGAAATCAGCCCCAGCATTTT	CASRASTGGNQPQHF
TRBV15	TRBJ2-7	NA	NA	TGTGCCACCAGCAGATCGGGGTTATCCTACGAGCAGTACTTC	CATSRSGLSYEQYF
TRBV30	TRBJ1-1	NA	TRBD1	TGTGCCTGGAGTGTCCGGACAGGGTGGACTGAAGCTTTCTTT	CAWSVRTGWTEAFF
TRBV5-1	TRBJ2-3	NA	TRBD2	TGCGCCAGCAGCGGGGGAACTAGCGGGGGGCTCACAGATACGCAGTATTTT	CASSGGTSGGLTDTQYF
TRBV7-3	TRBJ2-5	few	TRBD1	TGTGCCAGCAGCCCGACAGGGGGCGGGGAGACCCAGTACTTC	CASSPTGGGETQYF
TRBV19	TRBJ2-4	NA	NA	TGTGCCAGTAGTGGTCAGGGGAAAAACATTCAGTACTTC	CASSGQGKNIQYF
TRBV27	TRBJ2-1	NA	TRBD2	TGTGCCAGCAGTTTGATGGGACTAGCGGGGGATGAGCAGTTCTTC	CASSLMGLAGDEQFF
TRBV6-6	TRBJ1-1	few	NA	TGTGCCAGCAGTCAGGGCAGGGGTAGAAACGTTGAAGCTTTCTTT	CASSQGRGRNVEAFF
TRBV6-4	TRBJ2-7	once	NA	TGTGCCAGCAGTGACTTTACAGGCTCCTACGAGCAGTACTTC	CASSDFTGSYEQYF
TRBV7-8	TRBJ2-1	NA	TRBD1	TGTGCCAGCAGCCTAAACCCGACAGGGCGGAATGAGCAGTTCTTC	CASSLNPTGRNEQFF
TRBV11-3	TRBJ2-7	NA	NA	TGTGCCAGCAGCTCCCGGACAGATACCTACGAGCAGTACTTC	CASSSRTDTYEQYF
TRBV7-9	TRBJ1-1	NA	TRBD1	TGTGCCAGCAGCTTAGGTACAGGGGGAGCTTTCTTT	CASSLGTGGAFF
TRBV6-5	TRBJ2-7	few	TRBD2	TGTGCCACCGTAGCGGGGGGCTCCTACGAGCAGTACTTC	CATVAGGSYEQYF
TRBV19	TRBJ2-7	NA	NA	TGTGCCAGTAGTATGGGGACTCCCTACGAGCAGTACTTC	CASSMGTPYEQYF
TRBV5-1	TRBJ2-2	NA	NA	TGCGCCAGCAGCTCCCGACAGGCCGGCACCGGGGAGCTGTTTTTT	CASSSRQAGTGELFF
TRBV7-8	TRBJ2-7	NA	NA	TGTGCCAGCAGCTACCCACGCGGGACTTACATCTACGAGCAGTACTTC	CASSYPRGTYIYEQYF
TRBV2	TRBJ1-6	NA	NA	TGTGCCAGCAGCGAGTATAGCTCCTATAATTCACCCCTCCACTTT	CASSEYSSYNSPLHF
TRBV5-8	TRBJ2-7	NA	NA	TGTGCCAGCAGCTTTTCCCTCTACGAGCAGTACTTC	CASSFSLYEQYF
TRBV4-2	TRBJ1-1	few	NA	TGTGCCAGCAGCCAAGGTTTAGGGGGTTGGGTCGTAGGTGACACTGAAGCTTTCTTT	CASSQGLGGWVVGDTEAFF
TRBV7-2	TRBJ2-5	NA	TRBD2	TGTGCCAGCAGCGACCCTCGGACTAGCGGGGGCCTGAGGGAGACCCAGTACTTC	CASSDPRTSGGLRETQYF
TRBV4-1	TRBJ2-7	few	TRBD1	TGCGCCAGCAGCCAAGGGCAGGGGGCCTCCTACGAGCAGTACTTC	CASSQGQGASYEQYF